Below, 30 T cell receptor beta chains from the same sample are listed, as sequenced in a study of blood T cell repertoires in COVID-19. Sequenced by immunoSEQ multiplex PCR; TCRdb stores in-frame clones only, minus some. The repertoire holds about 200,000 clones, with under 95% as singletons. Sequencing used peripheral blood. The receptors come from a man younger than 40 with acute or convalescent COVID-19.

V and J are TRBV5-6 and TRBJ2-3; D gene unclear. This CDR3 spans 13 amino acids. Germline CDR1 SGHDT, CDR2 YYEEEE. V dropped 1 base and J dropped 2 bases, with 5 bases sitting between them. CDR3 in amino acids: CASSLWATDTQYF. CDR3 sequence (DNA): TGTGCCAGCAGCTTGTGGGCCACAGATACGCAGTATTTT.

This chain uses TRBV5-1 with TRBJ2-2, with D perhaps TRBD1 (6 bases). The CDR3 contains 15 residues. The V end was cut by 3 bases, the J end by 5 bases, with 14 bases between. Per the germline V gene, CDR1 is SGHRS and CDR2 is YFSETQ. For the CDR3, the DNA is TGCGCCAGCAGCTCCGGGACACCCAGGACCGGGGAGCTGTTTTTT. It translates to CASSSGTPRTGELFF.

V gene TRBV11-3 combines with J gene TRBJ2-2; 7 bases map to TRBD2. Trimming at V came to 6 bases and at J to 3 bases, leaving 7 bases not matched to a gene. This CDR3 has 15 residues. The germline gives CDR1 SGHNT, CDR2 YENEEA. CDR3 nucleotide sequence: TGTGCCAGCAGTCAAGCGGGGCGGCACACCGGGGAGCTGTTTTTT. Translated, it gives CASSQAGRHTGELFF.

The chain joins TRBV5-1 to TRBJ2-5; TRBD2 agrees at 7 bases. With V trimmed by 3 bases and J by 5 bases, 10 bases remained unmatched. This CDR3 is 15 amino acids long. The germline gives CDR1 SGHRS, CDR2 YFSETQ. The CDR3 sequence is CASSSAGKSRETQYF. The CDR3 DNA is TGCGCCAGCAGCTCAGCGGGGAAGTCTAGGGAGACCCAGTACTTC.

V gene TRBV7-9 combines with J gene TRBJ2-3, with D perhaps TRBD1 (5 bases). V was pared by 5 bases and J by 3 bases, with 12 bases between. The CDR3 consists of 14 residues. Germline CDR1 reads SEHNR; CDR2 reads FQNEAQ (reference sequence). CDR3 DNA sequence: TGTGCCAGCAGCCACCAGGGATCTACAGATACGCAGTATTTT. This encodes CASSHQGSTDTQYF. The variable domain in full, with the rest retrieved from reference TRBV7-9 and TRBJ2-3, is DTGVSQNPRHKITKRGQNVTFRCDPISEHNRLYWYRQTLGQGPEFLTYFQNEAQLEKSRLLSDRFSAERPKGSFSTLEIQRTEQGDSAMYLCASSHQGSTDTQYFGPGTRLTVL.

The count of this clone is one. The chain uses TRBV30 and TRBJ2-5, with D unresolved. Germline CDR1 is GTSNPN and CDR2 is SVGIG (reference sequence). CDR3 length: 13 residues. Trimming took off 7 bases at V and 5 bases at J, with 17 bases between the two ends. CDR3 DNA: TGTGCCTACGCAGTGGGCCACCGGGAGACCCAGTACTTC. Translation gives CAYAVGHRETQYF.

The chain links TRBV20-1 to TRBJ1-1, with D perhaps matching TRBD1 (6 bases). Germline V lookup: CDR1 DFQATT, CDR2 SNEGSKA (reference sequence). Trimming removed 6 bases at V and 10 bases at J, with 12 bases between. This CDR3 region has 10 residues. CDR3 amino acids: CSAQDRAAFF. The CDR3 DNA reads as TGCAGTGCCCAGGACAGAGCAGCTTTCTTT.

This clone was counted a single time. In DNA form, the CDR3 reads TGTGCCTGGAGTGTACATGGACACAACTATGGCTACACCTTC. Translated, it gives CAWSVHGHNYGYTF. This chain uses TRBV30 with TRBJ1-2; possibly TRBD1 for D (5 bases). This CDR3 is 14 amino acids long. The germline V gene has CDR1 GTSNPN and CDR2 SVGIG (reference sequence). V was pared by 0 bases and J by 2 bases, with 10 bases between.

The J gene is TRBJ1-6, the V gene TRBV2; 9 bases fit TRBD1. Germline V gene sequence: CDR1 SNHLY, CDR2 FYNNEI. The V gene end was trimmed by 6 bases and the J gene end by 7 bases; junction bases not matched to a gene: 10. The CDR3 totals 16 residues. The CDR3 coding sequence is TGTGCCAGCAGCGACTCAGATGGGACAGGGAATTCACCCCTCCACTTT. It is translated as CASSDSDGTGNSPLHF.

The table lists this clone with a count of one. The chain is built from TRBV3-1 (or the pseudogene TRBV3-2) and TRBJ2-1; 7 nucleotides line up with TRBD2. The CDR3 is made up of 13 amino acids. CDR1 is LGHDT, CDR2 YNNKEL, per germline (reference sequence). The trim removed 11 bases at V and 1 base at J, leaving 5 bases unmatched. CDR3 DNA: TGTGCCGCGGGGCGGGGGTCCTACAATGAGCAGTTCTTC. It translates to CAAGRGSYNEQFF.

V and J are TRBV7-6 and TRBJ2-6, with D uncertain. The CDR3 runs 15 residues. Germline-derived CDR1 and CDR2 are SGHVS and FNYEAQ. V was shortened by 5 bases and J by 3 bases, with 11 bases between the two germline ends. This CDR3 is CASSLPGVGANVLTF. The CDR3 coding sequence is TGTGCCAGCAGCCTACCCGGTGTTGGGGCCAACGTCCTGACTTTC.

V gene TRBV5-1 combines with J gene TRBJ2-5; the match to TRBD2 covers 11 bases. CDR3 length: 17 residues. The germline gives CDR1 SGHRS, CDR2 YFSETQ. After removal of 4 bases from V and 5 bases from J, the junction contained 13 bases not matched to a gene. The CDR3: CASSQGLAGPPGETQYF. Here the CDR3 DNA reads TGCGCCAGCAGCCAAGGACTAGCGGGCCCGCCGGGGGAGACCCAGTACTTC.

The genes are TRBV5-1 and TRBJ2-7; a weak D match, TRBD2 (5 bases). CDR3 size: 15 residues. Trimming removed 2 bases at V and 0 bases at J, with 12 bases between. Germline loops: CDR1 SGHRS, CDR2 YFSETQ. In nucleotides, the CDR3 is TGCGCCAGCAGCTTACGAGGGATCAGCTCCTACGAGCAGTACTTC. Translating gives CASSLRGISSYEQYF.

This chain links TRBV24-1 with TRBJ1-5; TRBD1 is a possible D gene (6 bases). Looked up from germline, CDR1 is KGHDR and CDR2 is SFDVKD. Trimming shortened V by 3 bases and J by 8 bases, and 16 bases separated the two germline ends. The CDR3 totals 15 residues. DNA of the CDR3: TGTGCCACCAGTGATCGTCGGGACACCGCGGAGCCCCAGCATTTT. Its translation: CATSDRRDTAEPQHF.

The chain uses TRBV7-6 and TRBJ2-5; 10 bases align to TRBD1. This CDR3 region has 14 residues. In germline, CDR1 is SGHVS, CDR2 FNYEAQ. After removal of 4 bases from V and 9 bases from J, the junction contained 8 bases not matched to a gene. The CDR3 reads CASSSRDRGVAQYF. The CDR3 nucleotides read TGTGCCAGCAGCTCCCGGGACAGGGGAGTTGCCCAGTACTTC.

V and J are TRBV19 and TRBJ2-7, with D unresolved. The CDR3 is made up of 11 amino acids. Between the trimmed V and J ends, which lost 7 bases and 3 bases, there was a span of 7 bases. Germline V gene lookup returns CDR1 LNHDA and CDR2 SQIVND (reference sequence). CDR3 protein: CASTNGYEQYF. CDR3 nucleotides: TGTGCCAGTACTAATGGCTACGAGCAGTACTTC. Supplemented by reference TRBV19 and TRBJ2-7, the full variable domain reads DGGITQSPKYLFRKEGQNVTLSCEQNLNHDAMYWYRQDPGQGLRLIYYSQIVNDFQKGDIAEGYSVSREKKESFPLTVTSAQKNPTAFYLCASTNGYEQYFGPGTRLTVT.

The genes are TRBV5-8 and TRBJ2-6; D is ambiguous. V gave up 4 bases and J gave up 0 bases, with 8 bases separating them. CDR1 and CDR2 from the germline V gene are SGHTS and YDEGEE. The CDR3 covers 15 residues. In DNA, the CDR3 is TGTGCCAGCAGCCTCCTCAGCTCTGGGGCCAACGTCCTGACTTTC. Its protein product is CASSLLSSGANVLTF.

The chain recombines TRBV18 with TRBJ1-6; 11 bases agree with TRBD1. Per germline, CDR1 KGHSH and CDR2 LQKENI. Unmatched junction bases numbered 8, after V lost 3 bases and J lost 7 bases. This CDR3 has 17 residues. The CDR3 is CASSPDRGRIRNSPLHF. CDR3 DNA sequence: TGTGCCAGCTCACCGGACAGGGGGCGAATCAGGAATTCACCCCTCCACTTT.

The gene calls are TRBV4-2 and TRBJ1-5; D may be TRBD1 (6 bases). V was clipped by 0 bases and J by 10 bases, with 16 bases between them. Looked up from germline, CDR1 is LGHNA and CDR2 is YNFKEQ. The CDR3 extends over 15 amino acids. The CDR3 spells CASSQDIREGHPQHF. The CDR3 DNA follows: TGTGCCAGCAGCCAAGATATAAGGGAGGGACATCCCCAGCATTTT.

J is TRBJ1-1 and V is TRBV5-1; 7 bases match TRBD1. The germline gives CDR1 SGHRS, CDR2 YFSETQ. The CDR3 is made up of 14 amino acids. The ends lost 3 bases at V and 0 bases at J; junction bases unmatched: 2. The CDR3 nucleotides are TGCGCCAGCAGCTCGGGACAGCTGAACACTGAAGCTTTCTTT. Its translation is CASSSGQLNTEAFF.

The V call is TRBV5-5, the J call TRBJ2-1; D gene uncertain. Trimming removed 6 bases at V and 0 bases at J, with 10 bases between. Germline values: CDR1 SGHKS, CDR2 YYEKEE (reference sequence). The CDR3 is 14 residues long. The CDR3 DNA is TGTGCCAGCACCCCGGTGAGCTCCTACAATGAGCAGTTCTTC. This codes for CASTPVSSYNEQFF.

This clone was picked up one time. The rearrangement joins TRBV4-1 to TRBJ1-4, with TRBD1 as a possible D gene (5 bases). Germline assignment: CDR1 MGHRA and CDR2 YSYEKL. This CDR3 region has 18 residues. Deletions cut 0 bases from V and 2 bases from J, with 16 bases between. The CDR3 protein is CASSQDLRGGLTNEKLFF. The CDR3 region has the DNA TGCGCCAGCAGCCAAGATTTACGGGGGGGTTTGACTAATGAAAAACTGTTTTTT.

The chain links TRBV19 to TRBJ2-7, with 8 positions matching TRBD1. The CDR3 is made up of 14 amino acids. CDR1 and CDR2 from the germline V gene are LNHDA and SQIVND (reference sequence). J lost 2 bases, V lost 2 bases, and 2 bases had no gene match. The chain's CDR3 is CASSIQGATYEQYF. For the CDR3, the DNA is TGTGCCAGTAGTATACAGGGGGCTACCTACGAGCAGTACTTC.

The chain is built from TRBV30 and TRBJ2-7; weak D call: TRBD1 (6 bases). CDR3 length: 12 amino acids. Germline V gene lookup returns CDR1 GTSNPN and CDR2 SVGIG (reference sequence). Trimming removed 2 bases from V and 2 bases from J, with 7 bases in between. The DNA for the CDR3 is TGTGCCTGGAGTACAGGGACCTACGAGCAGTACTTC. Protein: CAWSTGTYEQYF.

The V call is TRBV2, the J call TRBJ2-1; 11 bases match TRBD2. The CDR3 contains 13 residues. CDR1 and CDR2 (germline): SNHLY, FYNNEI. V dropped 4 bases and J dropped 15; count of bases not matched to a gene: 8. The CDR3 loop is CASSGTLAGGLFF. The CDR3 DNA reads as TGTGCCAGCAGTGGGACGTTAGCGGGAGGGCTGTTCTTC.

The V and J genes are TRBV7-9 and TRBJ1-5; tentative D call: TRBD1 (6 bases). V was trimmed by 4 bases and J by 6 bases, leaving 10 bases between them. CDR1 is SEHNR, CDR2 FQNEAQ, per germline (reference sequence). CDR3 length equals 13 residues. This CDR3 is CASSSTGGQPQHF. DNA for the CDR3: TGTGCCAGCAGCTCGACAGGCGGTCAGCCCCAGCATTTT. Complete variable domain (other parts from reference TRBV7-9 and TRBJ1-5): DTGVSQNPRHKITKRGQNVTFRCDPISEHNRLYWYRQTLGQGPEFLTYFQNEAQLEKSRLLSDRFSAERPKGSFSTLEIQRTEQGDSAMYLCASSSTGGQPQHFGDGTRLSIL.

The chain recombines TRBV27 with TRBJ2-1; D might be TRBD2 (6 bases). This CDR3 has 15 amino acids. CDR1 is MNHEY and CDR2 is SMNVEV in the germline V gene (reference sequence). The ends were cut back, 3 bases at V and 6 bases at J, with 15 bases in the middle. The CDR3 DNA is TGTGCCAGCAGTTTCGTGACTAGTTGGGGCAATGAGCAGTTCTTC. This sequence encodes CASSFVTSWGNEQFF.

The J gene is TRBJ1-2, the V gene TRBV9; no firm D call. CDR3 length: 15 residues. The V and J ends lost 4 bases and 4 bases respectively, with 17 bases between them. Germline V lookup: CDR1 SGDLS, CDR2 YYNGEE. CDR3 in amino acids: CASSPGVLEVYGYTF. CDR3 nucleotide sequence: TGTGCCAGCAGCCCCGGCGTATTAGAGGTCTATGGCTACACCTTC.

The chain combines TRBV5-1 with TRBJ2-3; D is possibly TRBD2 (5 bases). Germline CDR1 SGHRS, CDR2 YFSETQ. Trimming left V 6 bases short and J 2 bases short, with 19 bases between. The CDR3 covers 16 residues. The CDR3 region has the DNA TGCGCCAGCACCTGGGGTGAGGGAGTCATCACAGATACGCAGTATTTT. It encodes CASTWGEGVITDTQYF.

J is TRBJ2-7 and V is TRBV10-3, with 9 bases identical to TRBD1. Germline-derived CDR1 and CDR2 are ENHRY and SYGVKD. The CDR3 extends over 14 amino acids. Trimming cost V 3 bases and J 7 bases; bases outside gene matches: 7. CDR3 region: CAISDRTGAGEQYF. Here the CDR3 DNA reads TGTGCCATCAGTGATCGGACAGGGGCGGGGGAGCAGTACTTC.